Below, 14 T cell receptor beta chains from the same sample are listed, as sequenced in a study of blood T cell repertoires in COVID-19. The assay was immunoSEQ multiplex PCR, and TCRdb's table has in-frame clones only and misses some. The sample carries 250,000 to 350,000 clones, roughly 89% recorded once. Sequenced input: PBMCs or T cells enriched from blood (not recorded which). These TCRs come from a woman younger than 35 with acute COVID-19.

This sequence joins TRBV9 and TRBJ1-2; 7 bases are shared with TRBD1. V lost 3 bases to trimming and J lost 1 base; unmatched junction nucleotides: 12. CDR1 and CDR2 from the germline V gene are SGDLS and YYNGEE. The CDR3 contains 17 residues. CDR3 DNA sequence: TGTGCCAGCAGCGAGGGAGAAAGGGGGCCTGATAACTATGGCTACACCTTC. This gives the protein CASSEGERGPDNYGYTF.

The rearrangement uses TRBV25-1 and TRBJ2-7; tentative D call: TRBD1 (6 bases). This CDR3 region has 14 residues. Germline V CDR1 and CDR2: MGHDK, SYGVNS. V shed 3 bases and J shed 0 bases, with 9 bases lying between them. The DNA for the CDR3 is TGTGCCAGCAGTGACACAGGGATCTCCTACGAGCAGTACTTC. It encodes CASSDTGISYEQYF.

The V gene is TRBV19, the J gene TRBJ1-5; 9 nucleotides line up with TRBD1. V was pared by 6 bases and J by 2 bases, with 11 bases of the junction left unmatched. The CDR3 runs 17 residues. CDR1 is LNHDA and CDR2 is SQIVND in the germline V gene (reference sequence). CDR3 sequence (DNA): TGTGCCAGTAGCCTCGGGACAGGGAAGGGAGGCAATCAGCCCCAGCATTTT. This translates into CASSLGTGKGGNQPQHF.

The rearrangement links TRBV5-1 to TRBJ1-2, with D tentatively TRBD1 (5 bases). Germline assignment: CDR1 SGHRS and CDR2 YFSETQ. The CDR3 is 14 amino acids. The ends were cut back, 0 bases at V and 6 bases at J, with 12 bases in the middle. The CDR3 here is CASSLEGTTDGYTF. CDR3 DNA: TGCGCCAGCAGCTTGGAAGGGACTACGGATGGCTACACCTTC.

The chain uses TRBV11-3 and TRBJ2-3; 8 bases agree with TRBD1. This CDR3 is built from 15 residues. Germline CDR1 SGHNT, CDR2 YENEEA. The V segment lost 1 base and the J segment 4 bases; nucleotides outside the gene matches: 4. The CDR3 DNA reads as TGTGCCAGCAGCTTAGGGACAGGGTCATCAGATACGCAGTATTTT. It encodes CASSLGTGSSDTQYF.

The chain employs TRBV5-6 and TRBJ2-7; D unresolved. Germline CDR1 is SGHDT and CDR2 is YYEEEE. The V gene lost 5 bases and the J gene lost 1 base, with 7 bases spanning the gap. This CDR3 has 12 amino acids. The CDR3 spells CASSFRSYEQYF. Here the CDR3 DNA reads TGTGCCAGCAGTTTTCGTTCCTACGAGCAGTACTTC.

V and J are TRBV30 and TRBJ1-4, with D unclear. Trimming removed 1 base at V and 5 bases at J, with 14 bases between. Germline-derived CDR1 and CDR2 are GTSNPN and SVGIG (reference sequence). The CDR3 is 15 amino acids. CDR3 amino acids: CAWSALPLGNEKLFF. The CDR3 nucleotides read TGTGCCTGGAGTGCCTTACCACTCGGGAATGAAAAACTGTTTTTT.

The chain couples TRBV7-9 to TRBJ2-1; 8 bases map to TRBD2. The CDR3 totals 15 residues. V dropped 1 base and J dropped 8; count of bases not matched to a gene: 7. Germline V gene lookup returns CDR1 SEHNR and CDR2 FQNEAQ (reference sequence). The CDR3 nucleotides read TGTGCCAGCAGCTTAGAGTTAGCGGGGAATTATGAGCAGTTCTTC. Amino acid sequence: CASSLELAGNYEQFF.

The genes are TRBV30 and TRBJ2-7; 7 bases are shared with TRBD1. Germline V gene lookup returns CDR1 GTSNPN and CDR2 SVGIG (reference sequence). Germline trimming cut 1 base from V and 11 bases from J; bases unmatched to any gene: 5. The CDR3 covers 11 residues. In nucleotides, the CDR3 is TGTGCCTGGAGTGAGGGTACAGGGGAGTACTTC. It encodes CAWSEGTGEYF. The variable domain in full, with the rest retrieved from reference TRBV30 and TRBJ2-7, is SQTIHQWPATLVQPVGSPLSLECTVEGTSNPNLYWYRQAAGRGLQLLFYSVGIGQISSEVPQNLSASRPQDRQFILSSKKLLLSDSGFYLCAWSEGTGEYFGPGTRLTVT.

As DNA, the CDR3 is TGTGCCAGCTCACCCGATCGGACAGGGAGGGGTTACGAGCAGTACTTC. Its translation: CASSPDRTGRGYEQYF. The rearrangement uses TRBV18 and TRBJ2-7, with D perhaps matching TRBD1 (8 bases). The V gene lost 3 bases and the J gene lost 4 bases, with 19 bases spanning the gap. The CDR3 consists of 16 residues. Germline loops: CDR1 KGHSH, CDR2 LQKENI.

V gene TRBV24-1 combines with J gene TRBJ2-1; perhaps TRBD1 as D (6 bases). The germline V gene has CDR1 KGHDR and CDR2 SFDVKD. Trimming removed 6 bases from V and 6 bases from J, with 11 bases in between. The length of the CDR3 is 13 residues. CDR3 DNA: TGTGCCACCAGTTTACAGGGTGTCAATGAGCAGTTCTTC. Its protein product is CATSLQGVNEQFF.

This clone was detected a few times. The chain links TRBV19 to TRBJ1-5; D is uncertain. Germline CDR1 reads LNHDA; CDR2 reads SQIVND (reference sequence). This CDR3 is built from 14 residues. V gave up 3 bases and J gave up 7 bases, with 13 bases separating them. The CDR3 bases are TGTGCCAGTAGTATCGGGAGGGAACGGCAGCCCCAGCATTTT. It is translated as CASSIGRERQPQHF.

The rearrangement joins TRBV3-1 (or the pseudogene TRBV3-2) to TRBJ1-1; D may be TRBD1 (6 bases). The ends were cut back, 4 bases at V and 4 bases at J, with 13 bases in the middle. CDR3 length: 14 residues. Germline values: CDR1 LGHDT, CDR2 YNNKEL (reference sequence). The CDR3 sequence: CASSLQGLFTEAFF. The CDR3 DNA reads TGTGCCAGCAGCCTACAGGGATTGTTCACTGAAGCTTTCTTT.

The V and J genes are TRBV5-8 and TRBJ1-3; TRBD1 agrees at 11 bases. CDR3 length equals 15 residues. V was clipped by 4 bases and J by 2 bases; unmatched bases: 2. Per germline, CDR1 SGHTS and CDR2 YDEGEE. CDR3 coding DNA: TGTGCCAGCAGCCGGGGACAGGGGGCTGGAAACACCATATATTTT. This gives the protein CASSRGQGAGNTIYF.